This T cell receptor (beta chain) was recorded in a study of cytomegalovirus exposure and HLA in healthy donors. General study findings and limits: Later on, an analysis tied about 17,000 TCR beta sequences to HLA alleles at 0.05 false discovery rate.

Remarks on this clone: Its cognate antigen is unknown.

The PCR was carried out with 60 Vbeta primers and 13 Jbeta primers. The protocol was immunoSEQ multiplex PCR, while the TCRdb copy is restricted to in-frame clones and leaves out a portion. The sample contains about 120,000 clones, about three quarters of which appear only once. The TCR was taken from a woman aged 40 to 50 in good health and CMV-seropositive. Input material: PBMCs.

The CDR3 DNA follows: TGTGCCAGCTCACCACCGGGACAGGCAACGGGTGTCTCCTACGAGCAGTACTTC. This sequence encodes CASSPPGQATGVSYEQYF. V is TRBV18 and J is TRBJ2-7; TRBD1 matches 8 bases. The CDR3 extends over 18 amino acids. Trimming cost V 0 bases and J 0 bases; bases outside gene matches: 10. The germline gives CDR1 KGHSH, CDR2 LQKENI. Filled out from reference TRBV18 and TRBJ2-7, the complete variable domain reads NAGVMQNPRHLVRRRGQEARLRCSPMKGHSHVYWYRQLPEEGLKFMVYLQKENIIDESGMPKERFSAEFPKEGPSILRIQQVVRGDSAAYFCASSPPGQATGVSYEQYFGPGTRLTVT.